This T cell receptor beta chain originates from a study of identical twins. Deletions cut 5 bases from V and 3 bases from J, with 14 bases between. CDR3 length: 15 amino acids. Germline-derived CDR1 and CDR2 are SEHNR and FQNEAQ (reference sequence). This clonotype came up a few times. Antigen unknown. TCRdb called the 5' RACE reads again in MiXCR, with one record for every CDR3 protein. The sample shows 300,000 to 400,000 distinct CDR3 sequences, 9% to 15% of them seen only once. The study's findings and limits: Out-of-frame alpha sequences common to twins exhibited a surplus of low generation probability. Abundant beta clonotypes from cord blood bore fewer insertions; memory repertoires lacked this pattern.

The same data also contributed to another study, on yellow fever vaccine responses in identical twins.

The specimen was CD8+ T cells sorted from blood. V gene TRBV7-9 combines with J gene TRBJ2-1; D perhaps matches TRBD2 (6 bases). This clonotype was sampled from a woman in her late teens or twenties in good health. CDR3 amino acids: CASSPRMEGYNEQFF. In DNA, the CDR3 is TGTGCCAGCAGCCCTCGGATGGAGGGCTACAATGAGCAGTTCTTC.